The 26 T cell receptor beta chains below all came from one sample that was sequenced in a study of blood T cell repertoires in COVID-19. Here immunoSEQ multiplex PCR was the method, and the copy in TCRdb shows in-frame clones only, minus some. The sample records tens of thousands of clones, roughly 79% being singletons. Input material: peripheral blood. These receptor sequences come from a man older than 75 with acute or convalescent COVID-19.

The chain joins TRBV5-6 to TRBJ1-6; 9 bases are shared with TRBD1. This CDR3 has 14 amino acids. V lost 3 bases and J lost 6; bases outside the gene matches: 1. CDR1 and CDR2 from the germline V gene are SGHDT and YYEEEE. The CDR3 DNA follows: TGTGCCAGCAGCTCGGACAGGGGTAATTCACCCCTCCACTTT. Its translation: CASSSDRGNSPLHF.

This chain links TRBV5-1 with TRBJ2-3; 8 nucleotides agree with TRBD2. V was pared by 4 bases and J by 0 bases, with 4 bases of the junction left unmatched. Germline lookup yields CDR1 SGHRS and CDR2 YFSETQ. There are 15 residues in the CDR3. The CDR3 DNA reads as TGCGCCAGCAGCAAAGCGGGAGCTAGCACAGATACGCAGTATTTT. This translates into CASSKAGASTDTQYF. The whole variable domain, remainder taken from reference TRBV5-1 and TRBJ2-3, is KAGVTQTPRYLIKTRGQQVTLSCSPISGHRSVSWYQQTPGQGLQFLFEYFSETQRNKGNFPGRFSGRQFSNSRSEMNVSTLELGDSALYLCASSKAGASTDTQYFGPGTRLTVL.

This clone was seen only a few times. The chain combines TRBV7-9 with TRBJ2-7; the D gene is possibly TRBD2 (5 bases). The germline V gene encodes CDR1 SEHNR and CDR2 FQNEAQ (reference sequence). The V end lost 0 bases, the J end lost 0 bases, and 18 bases lay between the germline ends. The CDR3 is 18 residues long. CDR3 residues: CASSLALLREVSSYEQYF. In nucleotides, the CDR3 is TGTGCCAGCAGCTTAGCGCTTCTGAGGGAAGTTTCCTCCTACGAGCAGTACTTC.

The sample holds a few counts of this clone. The chain carries TRBV15 and TRBJ2-5; D uncertain. CDR3 size: 13 residues. V lost 3 bases, J lost 14 bases, and 19 bases lay in between. From germline, CDR1 is LNHNV and CDR2 YYDKDF (reference sequence). DNA of the CDR3: TGTGCCACCAGCAGTTCCTCCCCCGGTGTGGTTTACTTC. Protein product: CATSSSSPGVVYF.

The chain uses TRBV6-5 and TRBJ2-7; 7 positions match TRBD2. This CDR3 is built from 15 residues. Germline V gives CDR1 MNHEY, CDR2 SVGAGI. V dropped 6 bases and J dropped 3; count of bases not matched to a gene: 11. The CDR3 region is CASRDLRTSNYEQYF. The CDR3 nucleotides read TGTGCCAGCAGAGATCTTCGGACTAGTAACTACGAGCAGTACTTC.

The J gene is TRBJ1-5, the V gene TRBV7-2; TRBD1 matches 10 bases. Germline lookup yields CDR1 SGHTA and CDR2 FQGNSA. CDR3 length equals 14 residues. J was trimmed by 6 bases and V by 5 bases; bases with no gene match: 4. The CDR3 reads CASSGTGEGQPQHF. The CDR3, as DNA: TGTGCCAGCAGCGGGACAGGGGAAGGTCAGCCCCAGCATTTT.

This clone showed up just once. CDR3 DNA: TGTGCCAGCAGCCCCCCGTCAGCGGCACTTTACAATGAGCAGTTCTTC. Its protein product is CASSPPSAALYNEQFF. V and J are TRBV7-2 and TRBJ2-1, with D perhaps matching TRBD2 (5 bases). CDR1 is SGHTA and CDR2 is FQGNSA in the germline V gene. The V end lost 5 bases, the J end lost 4 bases, and 18 bases lay between the germline ends. This CDR3 has 16 residues.

The V and J genes are TRBV29-1 and TRBJ1-2, with D uncertain. The CDR3 runs to 13 residues. Trimming cost V 4 bases and J 4 bases, with 13 bases left between them. Germline values: CDR1 SQVTM, CDR2 ANQGSEA. The CDR3 is CSVVEGSGYGYTF. Written as DNA, the CDR3 is TGCAGCGTTGTGGAGGGTTCGGGCTATGGCTACACCTTC.

The rearrangement uses TRBV10-3 and TRBJ2-4, with 7 bases identical to TRBD1. The V gene end was trimmed by 3 bases and the J gene end by 6 bases; junction bases not matched to a gene: 14. Germline V gene data show CDR1 as ENHRY and CDR2 as SYGVKD. This CDR3 has 17 amino acids. CDR3 amino acids: CAISDGNRGLWGNIQYF. The CDR3 coding sequence is TGTGCCATCAGTGATGGGAACAGGGGATTGTGGGGAAACATTCAGTACTTC.

The chain combines TRBV28 with TRBJ2-4, with 10 bases that match TRBD1. Unmatched junction bases numbered 11, after V lost 6 bases and J lost 0 bases. There are 18 residues in the CDR3. From germline, CDR1 is MDHEN and CDR2 SYDVKM. The CDR3 region has the DNA TGTGCCAGCAGCCCCCGGGACAGGGGTTTTCTAGCCAAAAACATTCAGTACTTC. It encodes CASSPRDRGFLAKNIQYF.

The chain recombines TRBV7-8 with TRBJ2-3; TRBD2 aligns across 8 bases. V lost 5 bases to trimming and J lost 0 bases; unmatched junction nucleotides: 7. The CDR3 contains 16 residues. Germline values: CDR1 SGHVS, CDR2 FQNEAQ. The CDR3 region has the DNA TGTGCCAGCAGCGGCGGGACTAGAGTTAGCACAGATACGCAGTATTTT. As protein: CASSGGTRVSTDTQYF.

The J gene is TRBJ2-4, the V gene TRBV18; 14 nucleotides match TRBD2. V dropped 4 bases and J dropped 7; count of bases not matched to a gene: 15. This CDR3 region has 19 residues. Germline-derived CDR1 and CDR2 are KGHSH and LQKENI. This CDR3 reads CASSLSTPGLAGERNIQYF. The CDR3 bases are TGTGCCAGCTCACTGAGTACACCGGGACTAGCGGGAGAGAGGAACATTCAGTACTTC.

This clone has more than one count but fewer than ten. V usage is TRBV29-1 and J usage is TRBJ2-7, with a tentative D call TRBD2 (6 bases). CDR1 and CDR2 from the germline V gene are SQVTM and ANQGSEA. V was pared by 6 bases and J by 9 bases, with 24 bases between. This CDR3 spans 14 amino acids. CDR3 nucleotide sequence: TGCAGCGTGGAACGTTTGACGGGAGCCGGAGGGCAGTACTTC. Its translation is CSVERLTGAGGQYF.

This chain links TRBV5-6 with TRBJ2-7; 10 bases are a match to TRBD1. CDR3 size: 15 residues. Per germline, CDR1 SGHDT and CDR2 YYEEEE. Trimming cost V 2 bases and J 3 bases; bases outside gene matches: 5. CDR3 in amino acids: CASSLPGQGIYEQYF. The CDR3, as DNA: TGTGCCAGCAGCTTACCGGGACAGGGGATCTACGAGCAGTACTTC.

In DNA form, the CDR3 reads TGTGCCAGTAGTCCCCCTGGAGGGTTAGGCGGCTACACCTTC. Translating it yields CASSPPGGLGGYTF. The chain carries TRBV19 and TRBJ1-2; no clear D. Between the trimmed V and J ends, which lost 5 bases and 8 bases, there was a span of 18 bases. The CDR3 totals 14 residues. Germline CDR1 and CDR2: LNHDA and SQIVND (reference sequence).

The CDR3 protein is CASSQQGPDQPQHF. In DNA form, the CDR3 reads TGTGCCAGCAGCCAACAGGGCCCCGATCAGCCCCAGCATTTT. The V call is TRBV5-4, the J call TRBJ1-5; a weak D match, TRBD1 (6 bases). The CDR3 totals 14 residues. V lost 4 bases to trimming and J lost 5 bases, with 13 bases between them. The germline CDR1 and CDR2 sequences are SGHNT and YYREEE (reference sequence).

This clone has a handful of counts. This rearrangement joins TRBV5-4 to TRBJ2-2, with D tentatively TRBD2 (5 bases). Trimming took off 5 bases at V and 6 bases at J, with 26 bases between the two ends. Germline CDR1 and CDR2: SGHNT and YYREEE (reference sequence). This CDR3 is built from 18 residues. Written as DNA, the CDR3 is TGTGCCAGCAGTTCCCCTGGAGGCCCAGCAGCTAGGGCCGGGGAGCTGTTTTTT. It translates to CASSSPGGPAARAGELFF.

The sample holds one count of this clone. The V and J genes are TRBV5-1 and TRBJ1-2; D might be TRBD1 (5 bases). Trimming cost V 0 bases and J 4 bases, with 10 bases left between them. This CDR3 is built from 14 residues. In germline, CDR1 is SGHRS, CDR2 YFSETQ. For the CDR3, the DNA is TGCGCCAGCAGCTTGGAGGGGCCCGGCTATGGCTACACCTTC. Translation: CASSLEGPGYGYTF.

The gene calls are TRBV4-2 and TRBJ2-5; 9 bases match TRBD1. Per germline, CDR1 LGHNA and CDR2 YNFKEQ. The V gene end was trimmed by 5 bases and the J gene end by 3 bases; junction bases not matched to a gene: 4. The CDR3 runs 14 residues. The DNA of the CDR3 is TGTGCCAGCAGCAGACGGACAGGGGAAGAGACCCAGTACTTC. It codes for CASSRRTGEETQYF.

The rearrangement joins TRBV6-5 to TRBJ1-2, with 10 bases fitting TRBD1. V was clipped by 4 bases and J by 5 bases; unmatched bases: 4. Germline values: CDR1 MNHEY, CDR2 SVGAGI. The CDR3 loop spans 14 amino acids. The CDR3 DNA is TGTGCCAGCAGTTTCGGGACAGGGGTTTATGGCTACACCTTC. Amino acid sequence: CASSFGTGVYGYTF.

The chain couples TRBV7-9 to TRBJ1-4, with D possibly TRBD1 on 5 matching bases. CDR3 size: 14 residues. Trimming removed 0 bases from V and 7 bases from J, with 9 bases in between. Germline V lookup: CDR1 SEHNR, CDR2 FQNEAQ (reference sequence). CDR3 protein: CASSLASGGEKLFF. The DNA for the CDR3 is TGTGCCAGCAGCTTAGCATCCGGGGGTGAAAAACTGTTTTTT.

The gene calls are TRBV28 and TRBJ1-5; D ambiguous. Germline V CDR1 and CDR2: MDHEN, SYDVKM. V lost 4 bases and J 2 bases, leaving 12 bases between the germline ends. The CDR3 sequence is 15 residues long. The CDR3 nucleotides read TGTGCCAGCAGTTCCCCGGCGGGCGGCAATCAGCCCCAGCATTTT. The encoded protein is CASSSPAGGNQPQHF.

A few counts support this clone. V usage is TRBV29-1 and J usage is TRBJ2-7, with D tentatively TRBD2 (5 bases). CDR3 length equals 12 residues. V was clipped by 3 bases and J by 5 bases, with 11 bases between them. Germline-derived CDR1 and CDR2 are SQVTM and ANQGSEA. This chain's CDR3 is CSVDEGTDEQYF. As DNA, the CDR3 is TGCAGCGTTGATGAGGGAACGGACGAGCAGTACTTC.

The gene calls are TRBV5-1 and TRBJ1-1, with D possibly TRBD1 on 5 matching bases. Germline values: CDR1 SGHRS, CDR2 YFSETQ. CDR3 length: 13 amino acids. Trimming cost V 7 bases and J 1 base, with 11 bases left between them. The CDR3 DNA sequence: TGCGCCAGCGGCCAGACAGCGAACACTGAAGCTTTCTTT. Encoded protein: CASGQTANTEAFF.

The chain combines TRBV7-2 with TRBJ1-6; 9 nucleotides agree with TRBD1. CDR3 length: 16 residues. Germline V gives CDR1 SGHTA, CDR2 FQGNSA. The ends lost 1 base at V and 8 bases at J; junction bases unmatched: 6. Here the CDR3 DNA reads TGTGCCAGCAGCTTAGTGACAGGGGGTGGTTATTCACCCCTCCACTTT. Translation gives CASSLVTGGGYSPLHF.

The sample holds a few counts of this clone. The CDR3 DNA sequence: TGTGCCAGCAGTTACCGAGGTGGAAACACCATATATTTT. Translation: CASSYRGGNTIYF. The chain couples TRBV6-5 to TRBJ1-3; D remains ambiguous. Germline-derived CDR1 and CDR2 are MNHEY and SVGAGI. The CDR3 extends over 13 amino acids. The V end lost 2 bases, the J end lost 3 bases, and 5 bases lay between the germline ends.